The 19 T cell receptor beta chains below were found in one sample sequenced in a study of cytomegalovirus exposure and HLA in healthy donors. Primers for the PCR totalled 60 Vbeta and 13 Jbeta. Here immunoSEQ multiplex PCR was the method, and the copy in TCRdb shows in-frame clones only, minus some. The sample has about 260,000 clones, approximately 85% seen once. Sequencing was performed on PBMCs. Receptors originate from a woman in her thirties or forties in good health and CMV-seropositive.

In this sample, this clone turned up once. The gene calls are TRBV5-6 and TRBJ2-3; D not resolved. V was trimmed by 4 bases and J by 2 bases, leaving 11 bases between them. Germline V gene lookup returns CDR1 SGHDT and CDR2 YYEEEE. The CDR3 loop spans 14 amino acids. The DNA of the CDR3 is TGTGCCAGCAGCGCCGGTTGGTACACAGATACGCAGTATTTT. Residues: CASSAGWYTDTQYF.

The chain joins TRBV20-1 to TRBJ1-4, with D unclear. The CDR3 loop spans 11 amino acids. Trimming shortened V by 8 bases and J by 5 bases, and 9 bases separated the two germline ends. Germline CDR1 DFQATT, CDR2 SNEGSKA (reference sequence). Here the CDR3 reads CSPVLNEKLFF. In DNA, the CDR3 is TGCAGTCCTGTACTGAATGAAAAACTGTTTTTT.

This chain uses TRBV6-5 with TRBJ2-7, with 9 bases lining up with TRBD1. Trimming cost V 4 bases and J 2 bases; bases outside gene matches: 3. CDR3 size: 14 residues. CDR1 and CDR2 from the germline V gene are MNHEY and SVGAGI. This CDR3 reads CASSLDRGAYEQYF. The CDR3, as DNA: TGTGCCAGCAGTTTGGACAGGGGCGCCTACGAGCAGTACTTC.

The gene calls are TRBV29-1 and TRBJ2-3, with TRBD1 matching 8 bases. Looked up from germline, CDR1 is SQVTM and CDR2 is ANQGSEA. V gave up 3 bases and J gave up 3 bases; unmatched junction bases: 5. The CDR3 extends over 14 amino acids. The DNA for the CDR3 is TGCAGCGTTGATCAGGGGGCGAAAACAGATACGCAGTATTTT. It specifies CSVDQGAKTDTQYF.

This chain uses TRBV4-1 with TRBJ2-1; D gene unclear. Per germline, CDR1 MGHRA and CDR2 YSYEKL. Trimming left V 0 bases short and J 15 bases short, with 12 bases between. The CDR3 spans 12 residues. CDR3 residues: CASSQELKSRFF. As DNA, the CDR3 is TGCGCCAGCAGCCAAGAGTTGAAGAGTAGGTTCTTC.

This chain connects TRBV9 to TRBJ1-5; no reliable D call. V dropped 0 bases and J dropped 5 bases, with 6 bases sitting between them. Germline V gene data show CDR1 as SGDLS and CDR2 as YYNGEE. The CDR3 spans 13 residues. The CDR3 DNA reads as TGTGCCAGCAGCGTAGACAGTCATCAGCCCCAGCATTTT. Its translation: CASSVDSHQPQHF.

The rearrangement links TRBV21-1 to TRBJ2-7; the table's D call, TRBD1, has no DNA check behind it. TRBV21-1 represents a pseudogene. The CDR3 is 15 amino acids. As DNA, the CDR3 is TGTGCCAGCGTGAAGGCGGGACAGGGTGACTACGAGCAGTACTTC. This codes for CASVKAGQGDYEQYF.

The chain uses TRBV29-1 and TRBJ2-4; 10 nucleotides match TRBD1. The CDR3 contains 17 residues. Germline lookup yields CDR1 SQVTM and CDR2 ANQGSEA. After removal of 0 bases from V and 3 bases from J, the junction contained 8 bases not matched to a gene. The CDR3 DNA is TGCAGCGTTGAAGAGGCGACAGGGGGCTCTGTCAAAAACATTCAGTACTTC. It is translated as CSVEEATGGSVKNIQYF.

This clone was picked up a small number of times. The chain is built from TRBV27 and TRBJ2-1, with D tentatively TRBD1 (5 bases). V was pared by 3 bases and J by 0 bases, with 15 bases between. This CDR3 contains 17 residues. Germline CDR1 and CDR2: MNHEY and SMNVEV (reference sequence). Written as DNA, the CDR3 is TGTGCCAGCAGTTTTAGGGCTCAGGGCCGCTCCTACAATGAGCAGTTCTTC. It encodes CASSFRAQGRSYNEQFF.

V is TRBV6-6 and J is TRBJ2-1, with D tentatively TRBD2 (5 bases). CDR3 length: 14 residues. Deletions cut 0 bases from V and 8 bases from J, with 11 bases between. Germline values: CDR1 MNHNY, CDR2 SVGAGI (reference sequence). The CDR3 reads CASSYSLGSDEQFF. In nucleotides, the CDR3 is TGTGCCAGCAGTTACTCCCTGGGGAGCGATGAGCAGTTCTTC.

V gene TRBV11-2 combines with J gene TRBJ1-4; D gene unclear. This CDR3 has 16 amino acids. V was clipped by 0 bases and J by 0 bases, with 8 bases between them. Germline V gene data show CDR1 as SGHAT and CDR2 as FQNNGV. The DNA for the CDR3 is TGTGCCAGCAGCTTAGATTGGAGACCAACTAATGAAAAACTGTTTTTT. It translates to CASSLDWRPTNEKLFF. The whole variable domain, filled in from reference TRBV11-2 and TRBJ1-4, reads EAGVAQSPRYKIIEKRQSVAFWCNPISGHATLYWYQQILGQGPKLLIQFQNNGVVDDSQLPKDRFSAERLKGVDSTLKIQPAKLEDSAVYLCASSLDWRPTNEKLFFGSGTQLSVL.

The V call is TRBV5-4, the J call TRBJ2-7; 9 positions agree with TRBD2. Trimming took 1 base from V and 2 from J; bases not matched to a gene: 4. Germline V CDR1 and CDR2: SGHNT, YYREEE (reference sequence). This CDR3 spans 15 amino acids. CDR3 DNA sequence: TGTGCCAGCAGCTTGCCTAGCGGGGACCCCTACGAGCAGTACTTC. It is translated as CASSLPSGDPYEQYF.

CDR3 region: CASSPGQANEQYF. The CDR3 DNA follows: TGTGCCAGCAGCCCAGGGCAGGCGAACGAGCAGTACTTC. This chain links TRBV13 with TRBJ2-7, with D perhaps TRBD1 (5 bases). V dropped 5 bases and J dropped 5 bases, with 13 bases sitting between them. This CDR3 is 13 amino acids long. CDR1 is PRHDT and CDR2 is FYEKMQ in the germline V gene (reference sequence).

There are a few counts of this clone. This rearrangement joins TRBV28 to TRBJ1-5; the match to TRBD1 covers 10 bases. The CDR3 has 14 amino acids. In germline, CDR1 is MDHEN, CDR2 SYDVKM. The J segment lost 10 bases and the V segment lost 6 bases, leaving 9 bases of the junction unmatched. The CDR3 DNA follows: TGTGCCAGCAGGGCCGGGACAGGGGATGTCCCCCAGCATTTT. Translated, it gives CASRAGTGDVPQHF.

The rearrangement joins TRBV30 to TRBJ2-7; TRBD2 is a possible D gene (5 bases). The CDR3 consists of 13 residues. V lost 3 bases and J 3 bases, leaving 12 bases between the germline ends. Per germline, CDR1 GTSNPN and CDR2 SVGIG (reference sequence). The chain's CDR3 is CAWSRGQFYEQYF. DNA of the CDR3: TGTGCCTGGAGCCGAGGGCAGTTCTACGAGCAGTACTTC.

This clone was found a few times. The chain has TRBV6-5 and TRBJ1-2, with 12 bases lining up with TRBD1. The CDR3 contains 14 residues. The V gene end was trimmed by 5 bases and the J gene end by 8 bases; junction bases not matched to a gene: 6. Germline CDR1 and CDR2: MNHEY and SVGAGI. The CDR3 here is CASSRGQGAEGYTF. As DNA, the CDR3 is TGTGCCAGCAGTAGGGGACAGGGGGCGGAAGGCTACACCTTC.

The CDR3 loop is CAWSSGLHEAFF. The CDR3 bases are TGTGCCTGGAGTTCAGGACTTCATGAAGCTTTCTTT. The chain links TRBV30 to TRBJ1-1; D call uncertain. Trimming cost V 2 bases and J 7 bases, with 11 bases left between them. From germline, CDR1 is GTSNPN and CDR2 SVGIG (reference sequence). The CDR3 sequence is 12 residues long.

The chain couples TRBV30 to TRBJ1-1; TRBD1 matches 7 bases. From germline, CDR1 is GTSNPN and CDR2 SVGIG (reference sequence). CDR3 length: 10 amino acids. The junction had 4 bases not matched to a gene; V was cut back by 8 bases and J by 7 bases. Here the CDR3 DNA reads TGTGCCACTCGGACAGGTGAAGCTTTCTTT. Protein sequence: CATRTGEAFF.

This clone appeared a few times. V usage is TRBV7-2 and J usage is TRBJ1-2, with 7 positions matching TRBD1. Germline loops: CDR1 SGHTA, CDR2 FQGNSA. This CDR3 comprises 12 residues. V trimming: 5 bases; J trimming: 7 bases; junction bases outside the gene matches: 4. The CDR3 DNA reads as TGTGCCAGCAGCAGACAGGGTAGTGGCTACACCTTC. The encoded protein is CASSRQGSGYTF.